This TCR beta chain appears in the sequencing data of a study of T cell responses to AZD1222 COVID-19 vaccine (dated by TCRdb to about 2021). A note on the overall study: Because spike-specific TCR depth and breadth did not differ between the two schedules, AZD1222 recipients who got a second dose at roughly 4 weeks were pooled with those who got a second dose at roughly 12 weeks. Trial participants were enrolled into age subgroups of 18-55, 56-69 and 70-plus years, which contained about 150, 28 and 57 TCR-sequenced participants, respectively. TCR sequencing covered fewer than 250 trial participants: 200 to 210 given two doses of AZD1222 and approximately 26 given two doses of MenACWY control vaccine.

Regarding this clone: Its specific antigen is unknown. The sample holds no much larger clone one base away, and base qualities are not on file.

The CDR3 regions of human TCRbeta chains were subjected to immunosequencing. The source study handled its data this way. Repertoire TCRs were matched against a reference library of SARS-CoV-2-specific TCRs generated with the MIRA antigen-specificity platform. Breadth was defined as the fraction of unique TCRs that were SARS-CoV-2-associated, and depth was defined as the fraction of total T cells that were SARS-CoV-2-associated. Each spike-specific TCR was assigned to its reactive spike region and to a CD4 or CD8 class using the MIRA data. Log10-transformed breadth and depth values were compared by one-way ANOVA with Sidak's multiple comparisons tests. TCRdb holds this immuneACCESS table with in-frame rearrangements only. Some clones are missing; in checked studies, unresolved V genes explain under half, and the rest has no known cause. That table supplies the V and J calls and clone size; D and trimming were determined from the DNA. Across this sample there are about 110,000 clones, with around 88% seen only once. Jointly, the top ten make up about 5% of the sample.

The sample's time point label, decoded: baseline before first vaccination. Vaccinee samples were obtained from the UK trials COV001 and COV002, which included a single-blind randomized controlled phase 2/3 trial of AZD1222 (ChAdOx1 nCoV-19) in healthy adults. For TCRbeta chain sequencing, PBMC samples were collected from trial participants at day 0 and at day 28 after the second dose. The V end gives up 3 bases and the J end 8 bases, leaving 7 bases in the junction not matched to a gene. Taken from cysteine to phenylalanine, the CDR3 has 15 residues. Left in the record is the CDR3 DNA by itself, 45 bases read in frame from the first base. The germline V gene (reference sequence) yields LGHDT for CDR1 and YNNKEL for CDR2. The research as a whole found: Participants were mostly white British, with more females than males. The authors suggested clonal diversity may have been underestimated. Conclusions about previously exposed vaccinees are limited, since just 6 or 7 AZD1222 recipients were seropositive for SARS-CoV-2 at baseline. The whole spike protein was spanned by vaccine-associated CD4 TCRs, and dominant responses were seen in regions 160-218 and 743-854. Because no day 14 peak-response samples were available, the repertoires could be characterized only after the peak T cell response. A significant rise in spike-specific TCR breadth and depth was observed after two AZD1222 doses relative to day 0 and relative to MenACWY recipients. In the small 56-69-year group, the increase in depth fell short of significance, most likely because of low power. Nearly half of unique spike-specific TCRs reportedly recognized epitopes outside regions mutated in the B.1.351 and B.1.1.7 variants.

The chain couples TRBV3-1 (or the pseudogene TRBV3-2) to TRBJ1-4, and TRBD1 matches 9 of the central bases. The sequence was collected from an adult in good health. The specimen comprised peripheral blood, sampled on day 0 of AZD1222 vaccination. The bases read TGTGCCAGCAGCCACGGGGGGACAGGGAAGGAAAAACTGTTTTTT. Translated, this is CASSHGGTGKEKLFF.